These 3 T cell receptor beta chains were all obtained from the same sample, sequenced in a study of blood T cell repertoires in COVID-19. Produced via immunoSEQ multiplex PCR; TCRdb's table is partial and in-frame only. Of under 200,000 clones listed, approximately 84% were seen once; the top ten hold approximately 11%. The sequencing sample was made of peripheral blood. These TCRs come from a man between 65 and 85 years old with active or convalescent COVID-19.

The J gene is TRBJ2-1, the V gene TRBV14; 9 bases align to TRBD1. J gave up 8 bases and V 4 bases, and 6 bases lay outside the gene matches. Per germline, CDR1 SGHDN and CDR2 FVKESK. The CDR3 has 14 residues. This CDR3 reads CASSPQQGAYEQFF. The CDR3 nucleotides read TGTGCCAGCAGCCCCCAACAGGGGGCCTATGAGCAGTTCTTC.

This clone appeared once. This chain joins TRBV24-1 and TRBJ2-7, with a weak D call TRBD1 (6 bases). The CDR3 totals 16 residues. The germline V gene encodes CDR1 KGHDR and CDR2 SFDVKD. Trimming pared 6 bases from V and 0 bases from J, leaving 17 bases between. CDR3: CATSWIRDKSSYEQYF. CDR3 nucleotide sequence: TGTGCCACCAGTTGGATCCGGGACAAGAGCTCCTACGAGCAGTACTTC.

The chain is built from TRBV2 and TRBJ1-1; D is uncertain. Germline CDR1 reads SNHLY; CDR2 reads FYNNEI. V lost 6 bases and J 6 bases, leaving 17 bases between the germline ends. The CDR3 runs 14 residues. CDR3 amino acids: CASRPGYGGAEAFF. The CDR3 DNA follows: TGTGCCAGCAGGCCGGGGTACGGCGGGGCTGAAGCTTTCTTT.